This T cell receptor (beta chain) is from a study of cytomegalovirus exposure and HLA in healthy donors. Findings and caveats of the study: Associated with HLA alleles at 0.05 false discovery rate in a later analysis were over 15,000 TCR beta sequences.

On this clone itself: No antigen is known for it.

J was trimmed by 2 bases and V by 4 bases; bases with no gene match: 4. CDR1 and CDR2 (germline): SGHRS, YFSETQ. The CDR3 spans 14 residues. PCR amplification relied on 60 Vbeta primers (plus 13 Jbeta primers). TCRdb keeps only in-frame clones here, not all; method: immunoSEQ multiplex PCR. The table lists just over 80,000 clones, around 76% of them singletons. This TCR derives from a man aged 18 to 35 in good health and CMV-seropositive. The rearrangement uses TRBV5-1 and TRBJ2-7; 9 bases are shared with TRBD1. The sequenced sample consisted of PBMCs. The CDR3 loop is CASSRGDRAYEQYF. The DNA of the CDR3 is TGCGCCAGCAGCCGAGGGGACAGGGCCTACGAGCAGTACTTC.